This paragraph reports one T cell receptor beta chain. The treatment: 15 to 20 received Ad26.COV2.S at low or high dose, single or two shots; several received placebo; per-sample allocation not given. Sample collection was performed on day 63 after the first vaccine or placebo injection. This specimen comes from a study of Ad26.COV2.S vaccination and SARS-CoV-2 variants. Sequencing was performed with immunoSEQ multiplex PCR; in TCRdb, only in-frame clones are kept and a portion is missing. Of about 680,000 clones in the sample, more than 70% are singletons; the top ten hold nearly 1.5%. The CDR3 extends over 17 amino acids. Germline CDR1 and CDR2: LNHDA and SQIVND (reference sequence). The V end lost 0 bases, the J end lost 4 bases, and 16 bases lay between the germline ends.

This chain links TRBV19 with TRBJ2-1; D unresolved. The sequences come from peripheral blood, collected in a trial of Ad26.COV2.S vaccine versus placebo. The TCR comes from a person between 18 and 65 years old who received the Ad26.COV2.S COVID-19 vaccine or a placebo. Here the CDR3 reads CASSIDHRTSGYNEQFF. CDR3 in DNA: TGTGCCAGTAGTATAGACCACCGGACGAGTGGATACAATGAGCAGTTCTTC.